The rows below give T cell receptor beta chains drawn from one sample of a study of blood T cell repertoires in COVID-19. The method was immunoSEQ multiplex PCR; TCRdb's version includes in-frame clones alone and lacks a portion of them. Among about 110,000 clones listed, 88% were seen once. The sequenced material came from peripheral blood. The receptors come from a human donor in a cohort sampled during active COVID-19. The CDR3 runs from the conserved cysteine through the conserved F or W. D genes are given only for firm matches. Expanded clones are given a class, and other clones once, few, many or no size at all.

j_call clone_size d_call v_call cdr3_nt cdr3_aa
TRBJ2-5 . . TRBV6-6 TGTGCCAGCAGTTACCCCCAGCGGGTCCACGAGACCCAGTACTTC CASSYPQRVHETQYF
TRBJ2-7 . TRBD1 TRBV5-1 TGCGCCAGCAGCTGGGGGACAGGCAACTACGAGCAGTACTTC CASSWGTGNYEQYF
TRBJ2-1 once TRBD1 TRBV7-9 TGTGCCAGCCAGTTGGATCGACAGGCCCAGGGGCAGGGGGTCTTC CASQLDRQAQGQGVF
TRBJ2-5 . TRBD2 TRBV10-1 TGCGCCAGCAGTGAGCCTGCGGGGGGCCCGGAGACCCAGTACTTC CASSEPAGGPETQYF
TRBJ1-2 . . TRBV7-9 TGTGCCAGCAGCTCCCCGACAGAAAACTATGGCTACACCTTC CASSSPTENYGYTF
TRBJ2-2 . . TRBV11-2 TGTGCCAGCAGCTTTATCGCAGGGCAGGTAACCGGGGAGCTGTTTTTT CASSFIAGQVTGELFF
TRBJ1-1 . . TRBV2 TGTGCCAGCAGTGAAGTACAGAACACTGAAGCTTTCTTT CASSEVQNTEAFF
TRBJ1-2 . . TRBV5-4 TGTGCCAGCAGCAGGGACAAGCCTGGGGTTAACTATGGCTACACCTTC CASSRDKPGVNYGYTF
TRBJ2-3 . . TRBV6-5 TGTGCCAGCAGTTACCTAACCGAGTTATTCACAGATACGCAGTATTTT CASSYLTELFTDTQYF
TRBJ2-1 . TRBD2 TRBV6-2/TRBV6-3 TGTGCCAGCAGTTCCGTGACTAGCGGGAGCTCCTACAATGAGCAGTTCTTC CASSSVTSGSSYNEQFF
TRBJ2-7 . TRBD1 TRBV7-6 TGTGCCAGCAGCTACTCCAGGGGGCCCTACGAGCAGTACTTC CASSYSRGPYEQYF
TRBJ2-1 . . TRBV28 TGTGCCACCAATCGGGACTACAATGAGCAGTTCTTC CATNRDYNEQFF